This TCR beta chain was identified during a study of blood T cell repertoires in COVID-19. Germline V gene sequence: CDR1 KGHSH, CDR2 LQKENI. The CDR3 is 15 amino acids. Germline trimming cut 6 bases from V and 5 bases from J; bases unmatched to any gene: 11. This clone was recorded only once. As processed by the authors: Cell counts per sample came from amplifying reference gene primers. Some clones are missing from TCRdb's copy, which holds only in-frame ones; the method was immunoSEQ multiplex PCR. V and J calls and clone size are as listed in that table; D and trimming were resolved from the DNA. The top ten clones hold over 4% of a sample with some 67,000 clones, approximately 90% of them seen once.

The source of this sequence is a woman aged 18-35 years with acute or convalescent COVID-19. The rearrangement joins TRBV18 to TRBJ2-5; TRBD1 matches at 8 bases. What was sequenced was peripheral blood. The CDR3 sequence: CASSDPTGVTETQYF. DNA of the CDR3: TGTGCCAGCTCGGACCCGACAGGGGTAACGGAGACCCAGTACTTC.